This entry lists 30 T cell receptor beta chains sequenced from one sample in a study of Tregs in tolerant kidney transplant recipients (dated by TCRdb to the late 2010s). The time point label, as the study defines it: 6 months after combined kidney and bone marrow transplant. Related donors were used in the transplants with nonmyeloablative bone marrow transplantation, and mixed chimerism was transient in the human trials. Libraries were prepared through the immunoSEQ multiplex PCR assay. This is the immuneACCESS table as TCRdb keeps it, with only in-frame sequences that have V and J called. A part of the clones is gone; compared with another copy, unresolved V genes explain less than half, and the rest is unexplained. The sample profile shows roughly 64,000 clones; approximately 87% of them were found once. About 4% of the sample goes to the ten largest clones. Sequenced here: CD4+ T cells from blood (PBMCs), sampled 6 months after the transplant. The receptors shown here come from a human patient who received a combined kidney and bone marrow transplant. A transplant means some T cells may be of graft donor rather than patient origin.

DNA of the CDR3: TGCGCCAGCAGCCGGGGGGCTAGCGGTCTCTCCTACAATGAGCAGTTCTTC. Its protein product is CASSRGASGLSYNEQFF. The rearrangement uses TRBV4-3 and TRBJ2-1, with D tentatively TRBD2 (7 bases). Trimming shortened V by 4 bases and J by 0 bases, and 16 bases separated the two germline ends. Germline CDR1 and CDR2: LGHNA and YSLEER. There are 17 residues in the CDR3.

The chain joins TRBV5-4 to TRBJ2-2; 8 bases align to TRBD2. The CDR3 is made up of 14 amino acids. CDR1 is SGHNT and CDR2 is YYREEE in the germline V gene (reference sequence). Trimming took 3 bases from V and 7 from J; bases not matched to a gene: 5. The CDR3 sequence is CASSSGGAIGELFF. The CDR3 DNA reads as TGTGCCAGCAGCTCCGGGGGGGCCATCGGGGAGCTGTTTTTT. The variable domain in full, completed from reference TRBV5-4 and TRBJ2-2, reads ETGVTQSPTHLIKTRGQQVTLRCSSQSGHNTVSWYQQALGQGPQFIFQYYREEENGRGNFPPRFSGLQFPNYSSELNVNALELDDSALYLCASSSGGAIGELFFGEGSRLTVL.

This clone is a singleton in its sample. This chain connects TRBV4-3 to TRBJ2-1; TRBD2 matches at 9 bases. CDR1 is LGHNA and CDR2 is YSLEER in the germline V gene. J was trimmed by 13 bases and V by 0 bases; bases with no gene match: 19. CDR3 length equals 18 residues. The CDR3 sequence: CASSQDRASGASTMPQFF. CDR3 bases: TGCGCCAGCAGCCAAGATCGGGCTAGCGGGGCGTCTACAATGCCCCAGTTCTTC.

This clone appeared once. The chain couples TRBV7-8 to TRBJ1-5; 9 bases are a match to TRBD1. From germline, CDR1 is SGHVS and CDR2 FQNEAQ. This CDR3 spans 17 amino acids. After removal of 2 bases from V and 2 bases from J, the junction contained 7 bases not matched to a gene. The CDR3 loop reads CASSLTGTGWGNQPQHF. As DNA, the CDR3 is TGTGCCAGCAGCTTAACCGGGACAGGGTGGGGCAATCAGCCCCAGCATTTT.

V gene TRBV11-2 combines with J gene TRBJ2-6; tentative D call: TRBD2 (5 bases). The germline V gene has CDR1 SGHAT and CDR2 FQNNGV. This CDR3 has 16 residues. V was clipped by 3 bases and J by 1 base, with 10 bases between them. The CDR3 loop reads CASSLWESSGANVLTF. For the CDR3, the DNA is TGTGCCAGCAGCTTGTGGGAGTCGTCTGGGGCCAACGTCCTGACTTTC.

The J gene is TRBJ2-3, the V gene TRBV9, with D unclear. V was clipped by 4 bases and J by 4 bases, with 16 bases between them. Germline V gives CDR1 SGDLS, CDR2 YYNGEE. This CDR3 is built from 15 residues. The CDR3 DNA reads as TGTGCCAGCAGCCCCCTGCTGGGCAGCCCAGATACGCAGTATTTT. Amino acid sequence: CASSPLLGSPDTQYF.

This clone was seen more than once but under ten times. J is TRBJ2-5 and V is TRBV5-1, with 12 bases matching TRBD2. This CDR3 has 13 amino acids. From germline, CDR1 is SGHRS and CDR2 YFSETQ. V dropped 0 bases and J dropped 10; count of bases not matched to a gene: 1. CDR3 bases: TGCGCCAGCAGCTTGGGACTAGCGGGGGACCAGTACTTC. Protein product: CASSLGLAGDQYF.

The rearrangement joins TRBV6-1 to TRBJ1-2, with D unclear. This CDR3 comprises 16 residues. V was clipped by 2 bases and J by 4 bases, with 17 bases between them. The V gene's germline CDR1 is MNHNS and CDR2 SASEGT. This CDR3 is CASSESRGLLGYGYTF. CDR3 bases: TGTGCCAGCAGTGAATCCCGTGGTCTGCTAGGCTATGGCTACACCTTC.

The V gene is TRBV7-2, the J gene TRBJ2-2, with D uncertain. V gave up 6 bases and J gave up 1 base, with 9 bases separating them. The CDR3 is 14 residues long. Germline assignment: CDR1 SGHTA and CDR2 FQGNSA. The CDR3 coding sequence is TGTGCCAGCAGTTTCGACTGGAACACCGGGGAGCTGTTTTTT. It encodes CASSFDWNTGELFF. Variable domain in full (rest from reference TRBV7-2 and TRBJ2-2): GAGVSQSPSNKVTEKGKDVELRCDPISGHTALYWYRQSLGQGLEFLIYFQGNSAPDKSGLPSDRFSAERTGGSVSTLTIQRTQQEDSAVYLCASSFDWNTGELFFGEGSRLTVL.

The rearrangement joins TRBV5-8 to TRBJ2-3; a possible D gene is TRBD1 (6 bases). Germline CDR1 is SGHTS and CDR2 is YDEGEE. Trimming pared 2 bases from V and 4 bases from J, leaving 8 bases between. This CDR3 spans 13 amino acids. The CDR3 DNA reads TGTGCCAGCAGCTTCAGGGGATCAGATACGCAGTATTTT. Protein sequence: CASSFRGSDTQYF.

V usage is TRBV19 and J usage is TRBJ1-5; D is undetermined. V lost 6 bases to trimming and J lost 2 bases, with 8 bases between them. Per germline, CDR1 LNHDA and CDR2 SQIVND (reference sequence). The CDR3 sequence is 13 residues long. CDR3 sequence (DNA): TGTGCCAGTAGCCCCACGGGCAATCAGCCCCAGCATTTT. It encodes CASSPTGNQPQHF. The variable domain in full, completed from reference TRBV19 and TRBJ1-5, reads DGGITQSPKYLFRKEGQNVTLSCEQNLNHDAMYWYRQDPGQGLRLIYYSQIVNDFQKGDIAEGYSVSREKKESFPLTVTSAQKNPTAFYLCASSPTGNQPQHFGDGTRLSIL.

This sequence joins TRBV6-5 and TRBJ2-5, with a tentative D call TRBD2 (6 bases). The CDR3 has 15 amino acids. Trimming left V 5 bases short and J 5 bases short, with 18 bases between. The germline CDR1 and CDR2 sequences are MNHEY and SVGAGI. CDR3 coding DNA: TGTGCCAGCAGTGTGGGACTCCTCAGCGGGGAGACCCAGTACTTC. Translated: CASSVGLLSGETQYF.

The genes are TRBV6-6 and TRBJ2-7, with 12 bases identical to TRBD2. V was pared by 6 bases and J by 2 bases, with 5 bases of the junction left unmatched. The CDR3 has 15 residues. Germline V gene lookup returns CDR1 MNHNY and CDR2 SVGAGI (reference sequence). The CDR3 nucleotides are TGTGCCAGCAGCCCCACTAGCGGGGGGCCCTACGAGCAGTACTTC. Encoded protein: CASSPTSGGPYEQYF.

V is TRBV5-6 and J is TRBJ2-1; TRBD1 matches at 9 bases. The CDR3 sequence is 13 residues long. CDR1 and CDR2 from the germline V gene are SGHDT and YYEEEE. V trimming: 0 bases; J trimming: 12 bases; junction bases outside the gene matches: 4. CDR3 bases: TGTGCCAGCAGCTTGGCCCGACAGGGGGTGCAGTTCTTC. It specifies CASSLARQGVQFF.

This clone was observed once. V gene TRBV30 combines with J gene TRBJ2-1; 7 bases fit TRBD1. The CDR3 loop spans 11 amino acids. The V and J ends lost 5 bases and 11 bases, in that order; junction bases with no gene match: 6. Germline assignment: CDR1 GTSNPN and CDR2 SVGIG (reference sequence). This CDR3 reads CAWDTGEKQFF. In DNA form, the CDR3 reads TGTGCCTGGGATACAGGGGAGAAGCAGTTCTTC. The whole variable domain, remainder taken from reference TRBV30 and TRBJ2-1, is SQTIHQWPATLVQPVGSPLSLECTVEGTSNPNLYWYRQAAGRGLQLLFYSVGIGQISSEVPQNLSASRPQDRQFILSSKKLLLSDSGFYLCAWDTGEKQFFGPGTRLTVL.

The genes are TRBV5-6 and TRBJ2-3; TRBD1 matches 10 bases. Germline lookup yields CDR1 SGHDT and CDR2 YYEEEE. Trimming cost V 3 bases and J 3 bases; bases outside gene matches: 4. The CDR3 covers 15 residues. The CDR3 DNA is TGTGCCAGCAGCTACGGGACAGGGGAAACAGATACGCAGTATTTT. Encoded protein: CASSYGTGETDTQYF.

The gene calls are TRBV7-2 and TRBJ1-1; possible D gene TRBD1, 5 bases. CDR1 is SGHTA, CDR2 FQGNSA, per germline. Trimming pared 2 bases from V and 1 base from J, leaving 17 bases between. CDR3 length: 17 residues. CDR3 region: CASSLTFQNDRNTEAFF. For the CDR3, the DNA is TGTGCCAGCAGCTTAACATTCCAGAATGACAGGAACACTGAAGCTTTCTTT. Full variable domain (rest looked up from reference TRBV7-2 and TRBJ1-1): GAGVSQSPSNKVTEKGKDVELRCDPISGHTALYWYRQSLGQGLEFLIYFQGNSAPDKSGLPSDRFSAERTGGSVSTLTIQRTQQEDSAVYLCASSLTFQNDRNTEAFFGQGTRLTVV.

This clone was seen once. The rearrangement uses TRBV21-1 and TRBJ1-2. TRBV21-1 is tagged as a pseudogene. This CDR3 has 19 residues. The CDR3 DNA is TGTGCCAGCAGCAATGACACTAGGGAGGTTAATGGAGGGGACTATGGCTACACCTTC. Protein: CASSNDTREVNGGDYGYTF.

The rearrangement joins TRBV28 to TRBJ2-6, with D perhaps matching TRBD2 (5 bases). Germline lookup yields CDR1 MDHEN and CDR2 SYDVKM. CDR3 length equals 22 residues. The V and J ends lost 2 bases and 0 bases respectively, with 26 bases between them. CDR3 loop: CASSLGIGRPARSYSGANVLTF. DNA for the CDR3: TGTGCCAGCAGTTTAGGGATTGGGAGACCCGCGAGATCCTACTCTGGGGCCAACGTCCTGACTTTC.

V and J are TRBV5-4 and TRBJ2-7, with D perhaps matching TRBD2 (6 bases). Trimming removed 0 bases at V and 5 bases at J, with 18 bases between. CDR1 is SGHNT and CDR2 is YYREEE in the germline V gene (reference sequence). The CDR3 has 16 amino acids. The CDR3 region has the DNA TGTGCCAGCAGCTTGGGGCTGACTAGTTGGGTTGACGAGCAGTACTTC. It codes for CASSLGLTSWVDEQYF.

The genes are TRBV6-5 and TRBJ1-2; D remains unclear. Trimming shortened V by 2 bases and J by 8 bases, and 12 bases separated the two germline ends. The CDR3 covers 13 residues. Looked up from germline, CDR1 is MNHEY and CDR2 is SVGAGI. The CDR3 protein is CASSYEAGSGYTF. The CDR3 DNA reads TGTGCCAGCAGTTACGAGGCCGGGTCGGGCTACACCTTC.

The chain employs TRBV4-2 and TRBJ2-3, with TRBD2 matching over 11 bases. V shed 1 base, J shed 4 bases, and the junction held 10 bases outside the gene matches. The CDR3 has 18 residues. CDR1 and CDR2 (germline): LGHNA, YNFKEQ. Here the CDR3 reads CASSQGDFSGRGADTQYF. Written as DNA, the CDR3 is TGTGCCAGCAGCCAAGGCGACTTTAGCGGGAGGGGGGCAGATACGCAGTATTTT.

The J gene is TRBJ1-1, the V gene TRBV7-9; 7 bases align to TRBD1. J lost 0 bases, V lost 5 bases, and 12 bases had no gene match. The length of the CDR3 is 17 residues. Germline V gene sequence: CDR1 SEHNR, CDR2 FQNEAQ (reference sequence). The CDR3 sequence: CASSRPPLTGMNTEAFF. Written as DNA, the CDR3 is TGTGCCAGCAGCCGACCCCCTCTGACAGGGATGAACACTGAAGCTTTCTTT.

This chain uses TRBV19 with TRBJ1-1, with D perhaps TRBD1 (6 bases). V shed 3 bases and J shed 4 bases, with 18 bases lying between them. There are 16 residues in the CDR3. CDR1 is LNHDA, CDR2 SQIVND, per germline (reference sequence). The CDR3 loop reads CASSITGRGFGTEAFF. In DNA form, the CDR3 reads TGTGCCAGTAGTATCACAGGGAGAGGATTTGGCACTGAAGCTTTCTTT.

This clone was found once. The chain couples TRBV7-9 to TRBJ1-1; a possible D gene is TRBD1 (5 bases). Germline-derived CDR1 and CDR2 are SEHNR and FQNEAQ (reference sequence). Trimming removed 2 bases from V and 4 bases from J, with 8 bases in between. The CDR3 is 13 residues long. The CDR3 sequence is CASSLRQSTEAFF. As DNA, the CDR3 is TGTGCCAGCAGCTTAAGACAGTCCACTGAAGCTTTCTTT.

The rearrangement uses TRBV30 and TRBJ2-7; D is undetermined. Germline lookup yields CDR1 GTSNPN and CDR2 SVGIG (reference sequence). The V and J ends lost 2 bases and 1 base respectively, with 6 bases between them. CDR3 length: 12 residues. For the CDR3, the DNA is TGTGCCTGGAGTTTCGGTTCCTACGAGCAGTACTTC. Its translation: CAWSFGSYEQYF.

The count of this clone is one. V usage is TRBV6-5 and J usage is TRBJ1-6, with a tentative D call TRBD1 (6 bases). V was pared by 6 bases and J by 8 bases, with 8 bases between. The length of the CDR3 is 12 residues. CDR1 and CDR2 (germline): MNHEY, SVGAGI. The CDR3 DNA reads as TGTGCCAGCAGCCCAGGGGATTCACCCCTCCACTTT. As protein: CASSPGDSPLHF.

As concerns this clone: The sample contains more than one DNA sequence encoding this CDR3. The V and J genes are TRBV10-3 and TRBJ1-6; tentatively, D is TRBD1 (6 bases). The V end was cut by 6 bases, the J end by 5 bases, with 11 bases between. The germline V gene has CDR1 ENHRY and CDR2 SYGVKD. The CDR3 has 14 residues. Here the CDR3 DNA reads TGTGCCATCAGCCTGGGACAAAATAATTCACCCCTCCACTTT. It specifies CAISLGQNNSPLHF.

V usage is TRBV4-3 and J usage is TRBJ2-1, with D possibly being TRBD2 (6 bases). Germline V gene lookup returns CDR1 LGHNA and CDR2 YSLEER. Trimming took 4 bases from V and 5 from J, leaving 18 bases between them. The CDR3 length is 16 residues. The CDR3 sequence is CASSPLRGAGNNEQFF. CDR3 coding DNA: TGCGCCAGCAGCCCTCTTCGAGGGGCGGGGAACAATGAGCAGTTCTTC.

The gene calls are TRBV5-4 and TRBJ2-5; 7 bases line up with TRBD2. V trimming: 1 base; J trimming: 9 bases; junction bases outside the gene matches: 6. CDR1 is SGHNT and CDR2 is YYREEE in the germline V gene (reference sequence). The CDR3 totals 13 residues. The CDR3 DNA reads TGTGCCAGCAGCTTGTATGGACGGGGGGCCCAGTACTTC. This translates into CASSLYGRGAQYF.